This T cell receptor (beta chain) is drawn from a study of naive and memory T cell subsets (dated by TCRdb to about 2017). Regarding the study in general: Sorted naive and memory T cell subsets from peripheral blood were analyzed in the study using a UMI-based, open-source pipeline for TCR alpha and beta sequencing. Complete agreement was observed between the functional CMV T cell responses and the IgG serology results. RNA was DNase-treated and reverse transcribed with TCR constant-region primers, mostly using SuperScript III. What the authors observed across the whole study: A few larger clonotypes were present in naive repertoires, particularly the CD8 repertoires, and these clonotypes were possibly memory cells re-expressing CD45RA. The repertoire findings for the naive and memory subsets could not be validated against a ground truth, as none was available. Gini index rose and Shannon and inverse Simpson diversity fell from naive through CM, EM and EMRA in both CD4 and CD8 cells. RNA-based TCR counts may be influenced by expression changes linked to T cell activation and differentiation. Single alpha or beta chain sequences, rather than paired alpha/beta receptors, were used to define clonotypes. TCR abundance followed a power law whose exponent differed between naive and memory subsets but was consistent across the three individuals. After error correction, only a single occurrence was seen for over 85% of naive TCR sequences, so much steeper abundance distributions were produced than in memory subsets.

The CDR3 runs 13 residues from the cysteine to the phenylalanine. CDR3 DNA only is kept here, 39 bases in frame from base 1. Looking up the germline V gene (reference sequence) yields CDR1 DFQATT and CDR2 SNEGSKA. V is pared back by 3 bases and J by 1 base, with 9 bases lying between the germline termini. As to this clonotype: What this receptor recognizes is not known. No base quality information exists; no much larger clone differs at one position.

TCR alpha and beta chain libraries were amplified separately from the second PCR step onward. Donor CMV status was determined by IFNgamma production from CD4+ T cells after overnight stimulation of fresh PBMCs with CMV viral lysate. Using Miltenyi beads, CD4 T cells were first positively selected, and CD8 T cells were then positively selected from the CD4-negative fraction. Cells stained for CD3, CD4, CD8, CD45RA, CD27 and a live/dead dye were sorted on a BD Aria II into four subsets by CD45RA and CD27. Blood was obtained from a few healthy volunteers, and the blood from each volunteer was fractionated into CD4 and CD8 T cells and subsequently into four differentiation subsets. Roughly 0.12 L of peripheral blood was taken from each donor, and PBMC were separated by density-gradient centrifugation on Ficoll-Paque PLUS. The sorted cells were lysed in RLT buffer, after which RNA was extracted using a Qiagen RNeasy kit and kept at -80 degrees C.

Library construction relied on UMI-ligation and nested PCR. The beta constant-region primer consisted of an equimolar mixture of two oligonucleotides that together covered TRBC1 and TRBC2. T4 RNA ligase 1 ligated a single-stranded oligonucleotide carrying the SP2 primer and a 12-nucleotide UMI to the cDNA 3' end. The ligated cDNA went through four rounds of PCR with nested alpha and beta constant-region primers together with the SP2 primer. Incubation of the ligation reaction lasted roughly 19-25 hours at 16 degrees C. PCR2 was typically run as a SYBR Green qPCR and stopped at a predetermined threshold to prevent over-amplification. Apart from the first purification, every purification step used Agencourt AMPure XP magnetic beads. Libraries were quantified by Qubit and checked on a TapeStation, with a main peak expected near 650 bp. The pooled libraries were sequenced on an Illumina MiSeq using v2 2x251 paired-end kits, which usually yielded about 0.95-2.1 million reads per sample. Each sample's library went into the pool at approximately 4 nM, and roughly 5-7.5% PhiX was added to help with cluster recognition. The authors' pipeline ran thus. Decombinator assigned V and J genes to Demultiplexor-processed FASTQ reads by tag matching, allowing a single base-pair mismatch. Collapsinator relied on UMIs to fix sequencing errors as well as frequency errors caused by PCR heterogeneity. TCRs were translated and CDR3s were extracted from the conserved cysteine to the FGXG phenylalanine by CDR3Translator, with non-productive sequences being flagged. Gini, Shannon entropy and inverse Simpson indices were calculated on repertoires subsampled to equal numbers of UMI-defined TCRs. Clonotype abundance distributions were fitted to a power law by maximum likelihood within the linear range. For one naive CD8 sample, the pipeline and MIGEC produced similar UMI counts, unique TCR numbers and clonal distributions. One analysis removed from the naive repertoire any naive TCRs that were also present in any memory subset from the same donor. A set of approximately 7,300 CMV-associated CDR3 sequences, compiled from VDJdb and a published dataset, was used to search the repertoires. Using fastp trimming at Q25 and MiXCR clonotype assembly, TCRdb reanalyzed the public sequencing data and kept in-frame beta chains. Every entry covers one CDR3 protein and lists the most common genes and DNA from its rows. The V and J calls were not made by the authors but by TCRdb's processing. The sample table records 120,000 to 150,000 distinct CDR3 sequences; about 15% of these occur just once. Approximately 0.13% of the sample lies in the top ten.

Sequencing input: naive CD4+ T cells from blood. The cell subset or site label on this specimen signifies: naive T cells, CD45RA high CD27+. This clonotype was sampled from a human donor in good health. The receptor chain draws on TRBV20-1 and TRBJ1-1, with a tentative D gene TRBD1 over 5 matching bases. DNA sequence: TGCAGTGCTAGCAGGGTAAGGAACACTGAAGCTTTCTTT. The resulting protein is CSASRVRNTEAFF.